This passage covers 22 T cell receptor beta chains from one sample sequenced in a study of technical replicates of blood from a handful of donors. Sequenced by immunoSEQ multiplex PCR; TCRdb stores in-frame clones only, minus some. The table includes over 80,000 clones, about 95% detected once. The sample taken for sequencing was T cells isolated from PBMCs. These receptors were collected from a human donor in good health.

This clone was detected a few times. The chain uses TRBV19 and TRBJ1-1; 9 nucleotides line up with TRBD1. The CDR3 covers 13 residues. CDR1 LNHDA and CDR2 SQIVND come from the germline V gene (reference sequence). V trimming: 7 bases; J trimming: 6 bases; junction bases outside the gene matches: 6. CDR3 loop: CASKGQGRAEAFF. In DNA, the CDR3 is TGTGCCAGTAAGGGACAGGGAAGGGCTGAAGCTTTCTTT.

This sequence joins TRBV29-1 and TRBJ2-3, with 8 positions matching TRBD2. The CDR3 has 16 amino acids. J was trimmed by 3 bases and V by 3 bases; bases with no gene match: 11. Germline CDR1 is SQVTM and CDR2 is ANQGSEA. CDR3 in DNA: TGCAGCGTTGACGAGGTTGGTCGGGAGGGGACAGATACGCAGTATTTT. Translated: CSVDEVGREGTDTQYF.

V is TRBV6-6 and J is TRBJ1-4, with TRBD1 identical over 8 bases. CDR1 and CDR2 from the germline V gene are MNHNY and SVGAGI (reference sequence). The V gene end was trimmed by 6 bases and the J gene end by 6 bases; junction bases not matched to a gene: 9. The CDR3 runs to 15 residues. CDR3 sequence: CASSSPQGADEKLFF. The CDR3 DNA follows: TGTGCCAGCAGCTCCCCCCAGGGGGCCGATGAAAAACTGTTTTTT.

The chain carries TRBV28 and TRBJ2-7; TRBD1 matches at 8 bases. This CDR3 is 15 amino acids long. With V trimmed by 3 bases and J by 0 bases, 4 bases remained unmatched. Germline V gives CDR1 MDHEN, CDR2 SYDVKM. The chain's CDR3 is CASSLPGTGSYEQYF. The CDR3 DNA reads TGTGCCAGCAGTTTGCCCGGGACAGGCTCCTACGAGCAGTACTTC.

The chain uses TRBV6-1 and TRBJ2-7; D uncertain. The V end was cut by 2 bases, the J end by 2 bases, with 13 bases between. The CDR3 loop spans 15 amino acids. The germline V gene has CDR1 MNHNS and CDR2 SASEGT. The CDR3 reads CASSELEIVTYEQYF. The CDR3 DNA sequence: TGTGCCAGCAGTGAACTAGAGATAGTCACCTACGAGCAGTACTTC.

CDR3 loop: CSVIMDRLTGELFF. CDR3 in DNA: TGCAGCGTCATTATGGACAGGCTCACCGGGGAGCTGTTTTTT. J is TRBJ2-2 and V is TRBV29-1; 7 positions match TRBD1. This CDR3 contains 14 residues. Germline V CDR1 and CDR2: SQVTM, ANQGSEA. J gave up 4 bases and V 6 bases, and 8 bases lay outside the gene matches.

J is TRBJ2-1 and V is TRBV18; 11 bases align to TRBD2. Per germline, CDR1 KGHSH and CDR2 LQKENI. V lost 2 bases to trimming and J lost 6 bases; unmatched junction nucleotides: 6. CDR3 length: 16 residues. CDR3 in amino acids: CASSPTSGSKANEQFF. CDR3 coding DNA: TGTGCCAGCTCACCAACTAGCGGGAGTAAAGCCAATGAGCAGTTCTTC.

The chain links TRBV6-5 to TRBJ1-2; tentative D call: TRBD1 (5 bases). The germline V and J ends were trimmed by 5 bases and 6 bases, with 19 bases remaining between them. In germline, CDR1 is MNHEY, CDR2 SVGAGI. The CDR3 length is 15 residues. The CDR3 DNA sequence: TGTGCCAGCAGTGTACAGCAGGGTGCTAGGCATGGCTACACCTTC. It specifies CASSVQQGARHGYTF.

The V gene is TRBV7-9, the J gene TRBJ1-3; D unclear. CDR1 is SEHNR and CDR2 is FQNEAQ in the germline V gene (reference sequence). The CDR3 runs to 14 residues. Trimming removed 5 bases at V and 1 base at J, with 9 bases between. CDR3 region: CASSPEVSGNTIYF. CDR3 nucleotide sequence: TGTGCCAGCAGCCCTGAGGTGTCTGGAAACACCATATATTTT.

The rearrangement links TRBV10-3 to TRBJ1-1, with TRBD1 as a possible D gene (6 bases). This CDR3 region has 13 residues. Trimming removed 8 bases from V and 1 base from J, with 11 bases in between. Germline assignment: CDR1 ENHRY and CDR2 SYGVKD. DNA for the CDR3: TGTGCCATCCAGAGACAGGCGAACACTGAAGCTTTCTTT. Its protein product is CAIQRQANTEAFF.

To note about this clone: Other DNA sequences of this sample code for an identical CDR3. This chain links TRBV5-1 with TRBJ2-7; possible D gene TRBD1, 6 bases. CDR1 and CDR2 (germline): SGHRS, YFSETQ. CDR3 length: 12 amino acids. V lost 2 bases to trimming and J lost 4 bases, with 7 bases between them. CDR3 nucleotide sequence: TGCGCCAGCAGCTTACAGGGTTACGAGCAGTACTTC. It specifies CASSLQGYEQYF.

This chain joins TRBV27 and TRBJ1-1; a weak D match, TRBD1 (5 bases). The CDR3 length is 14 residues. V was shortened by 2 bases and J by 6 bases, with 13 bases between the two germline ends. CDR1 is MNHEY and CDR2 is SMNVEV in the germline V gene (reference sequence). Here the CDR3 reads CASSLVGALPEAFF. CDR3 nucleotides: TGTGCCAGCAGTTTAGTAGGGGCATTACCTGAAGCTTTCTTT.

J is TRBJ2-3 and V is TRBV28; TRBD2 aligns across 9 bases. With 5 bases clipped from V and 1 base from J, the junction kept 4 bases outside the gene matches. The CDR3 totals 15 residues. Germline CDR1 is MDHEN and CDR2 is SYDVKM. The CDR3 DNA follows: TGTGCCAGCAGTACAATAGCGGGGGGCACAGATACGCAGTATTTT. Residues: CASSTIAGGTDTQYF.

CDR3 nucleotide sequence: TGTGCCAGCAGCTTTTTTCGGGGGAGGAGCTCCTACAATGAGCAGTTCTTC. Translating gives CASSFFRGRSSYNEQFF. The chain joins TRBV13 to TRBJ2-1; a weak D match, TRBD2 (6 bases). V dropped 3 bases and J dropped 0 bases, with 15 bases sitting between them. Germline values: CDR1 PRHDT, CDR2 FYEKMQ (reference sequence). This CDR3 is built from 17 residues.

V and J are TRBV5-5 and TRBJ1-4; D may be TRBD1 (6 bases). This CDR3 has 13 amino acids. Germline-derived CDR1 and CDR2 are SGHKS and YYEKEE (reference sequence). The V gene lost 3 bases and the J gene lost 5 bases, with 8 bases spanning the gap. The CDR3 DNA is TGTGCCAGCAGCTGGGGACAAAATGAAAAACTGTTTTTT. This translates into CASSWGQNEKLFF.

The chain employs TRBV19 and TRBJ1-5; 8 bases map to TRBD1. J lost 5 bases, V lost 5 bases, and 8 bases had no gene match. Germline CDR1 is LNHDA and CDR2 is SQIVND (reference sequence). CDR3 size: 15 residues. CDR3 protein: CASSELGQGYQPQHF. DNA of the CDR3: TGTGCCAGTAGTGAACTCGGACAGGGCTATCAGCCCCAGCATTTT.

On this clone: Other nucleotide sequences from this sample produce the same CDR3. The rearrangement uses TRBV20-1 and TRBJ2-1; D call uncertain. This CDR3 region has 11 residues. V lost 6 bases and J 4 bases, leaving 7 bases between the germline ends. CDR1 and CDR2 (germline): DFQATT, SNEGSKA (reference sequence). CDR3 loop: CSAPVYNEQFF. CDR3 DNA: TGCAGTGCCCCGGTTTACAATGAGCAGTTCTTC.

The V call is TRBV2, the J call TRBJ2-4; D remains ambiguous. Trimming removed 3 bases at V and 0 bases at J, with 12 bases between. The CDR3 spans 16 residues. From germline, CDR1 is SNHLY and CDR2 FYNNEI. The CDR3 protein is CASSDSGLLAKNIQYF. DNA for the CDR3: TGTGCCAGCAGTGACTCCGGGTTATTAGCCAAAAACATTCAGTACTTC.

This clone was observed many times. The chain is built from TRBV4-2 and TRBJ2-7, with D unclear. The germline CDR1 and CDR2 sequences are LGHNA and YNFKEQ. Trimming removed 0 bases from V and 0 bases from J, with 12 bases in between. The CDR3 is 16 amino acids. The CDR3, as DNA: TGTGCCAGCAGCCAAGATCAGGAAACTCCCTCCTACGAGCAGTACTTC. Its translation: CASSQDQETPSYEQYF.

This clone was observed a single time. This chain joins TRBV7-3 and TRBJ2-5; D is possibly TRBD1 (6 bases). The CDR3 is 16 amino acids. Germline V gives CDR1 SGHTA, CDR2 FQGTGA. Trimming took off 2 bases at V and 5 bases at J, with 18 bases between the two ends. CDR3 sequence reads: CASSLGGRGEGETQYF. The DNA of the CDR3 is TGTGCCAGCAGCTTAGGGGGCAGGGGCGAAGGGGAGACCCAGTACTTC.

This chain's CDR3 is CASSLGSGSYTGELFF. DNA of the CDR3: TGTGCCAGCAGCTTGGGTAGCGGGAGCTACACCGGGGAGCTGTTTTTT. This chain links TRBV5-6 with TRBJ2-2; 9 nucleotides agree with TRBD2. V lost 0 bases and J lost 3; bases outside the gene matches: 3. Germline V gene sequence: CDR1 SGHDT, CDR2 YYEEEE. CDR3 length: 16 residues.

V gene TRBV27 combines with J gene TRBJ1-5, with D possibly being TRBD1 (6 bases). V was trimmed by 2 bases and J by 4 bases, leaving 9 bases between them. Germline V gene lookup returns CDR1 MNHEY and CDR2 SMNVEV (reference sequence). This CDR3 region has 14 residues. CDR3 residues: CASSLGGLNQPQHF. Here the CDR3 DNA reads TGTGCCAGCAGTTTAGGGGGCCTTAATCAGCCCCAGCATTTT.